This is a list of T cell receptor beta chains from one sample in a study of graft-versus-host responses after intestinal transplantation. Method: immunoSEQ multiplex PCR; TCRdb's copy keeps in-frame clones and lacks some. Seen here are some 48,000 clones, about 95% observed once, and the top ten hold 0.2% to 0.25%. Their antigens are not known. The sequencing used unstimulated CD8+ T cells sorted from spleen or lymph node cells, collected before transplant. These TCRs come from a human donor who was the organ donor for an intestinal transplant. The CDR3 runs from the conserved cysteine through the conserved F or W. A D gene is named only where the DNA matches it firmly.

D gene,J gene,V gene,CDR3 protein,CDR3 DNA
-,TRBJ2-1,TRBV2,CASSDRYQGYNEQFF,TGTGCCAGCAGTGATCGGTATCAGGGCTACAATGAGCAGTTCTTC
-,TRBJ1-2,TRBV27,CASSFGRGADGYTF,TGTGCCAGCAGTTTCGGACGGGGGGCGGATGGCTACACCTTC
-,TRBJ2-3,TRBV9,CASSVEDGPSTDTQYF,TGTGCCAGCAGCGTAGAGGACGGGCCCTCAACAGATACGCAGTATTTT
-,TRBJ1-1,TRBV15,CATSRDRQANTEAFF,TGTGCCACCAGCAGAGATAGGCAAGCGAACACTGAAGCTTTCTTT
TRBD2,TRBJ2-7,TRBV19,CASSVLAGSYEQYF,TGTGCCAGTAGTGTACTAGCGGGCTCCTACGAGCAGTACTTC
-,TRBJ2-7,TRBV7-9,CASSASLQGGSDEQYF,TGTGCCAGCAGCGCGAGTCTACAGGGCGGTTCGGACGAGCAGTACTTC
-,TRBJ1-3,TRBV9,CASSVGGESSGNTIYF,TGTGCCAGCAGCGTAGGGGGGGAATCCTCTGGAAACACCATATATTTT
-,TRBJ2-5,TRBV4-2,CASSQTRGGTQYF,TGTGCCAGCAGCCAGACTAGGGGGGGGACCCAGTACTTC
-,TRBJ2-7,TRBV4-1,CASSREEGYFAYEQYF,TGCGCCAGCAGCCGCGAAGAGGGGTATTTCGCCTACGAGCAGTACTTC
TRBD1,TRBJ1-2,TRBV7-2,CASSLTQGDGYTF,TGTGCCAGCAGCTTAACGCAGGGGGATGGCTACACCTTC
-,TRBJ1-6,TRBV10-2,CASSEGGDPYNSPLHF,TGCGCCAGCAGTGAAGGAGGGGATCCCTATAATTCACCCCTCCACTTT